Following are 27 T cell receptor beta chains from one sample sequenced in a study of blood T cell repertoires in COVID-19. The repertoire was sequenced with immunoSEQ multiplex PCR; TCRdb's copy has only in-frame clones and lacks some. The sample yields roughly 80,000 clones, roughly four fifths seen once. Material for sequencing was peripheral blood. Receptors were obtained from a human donor in a cohort sampled during active COVID-19.

This chain connects TRBV28 to TRBJ2-7; 9 nucleotides match TRBD1. Trimming cost V 6 bases and J 6 bases; bases outside gene matches: 6. CDR3 length equals 13 residues. The germline CDR1 and CDR2 sequences are MDHEN and SYDVKM. This CDR3 reads CASSADRGREQYF. The CDR3 coding sequence is TGTGCCAGCAGCGCGGACAGGGGTCGCGAGCAGTACTTC.

This clone was recorded only once. The genes are TRBV19 and TRBJ2-1; D is perhaps TRBD1 (5 bases). This CDR3 contains 15 residues. Germline V CDR1 and CDR2: LNHDA, SQIVND (reference sequence). Trimming removed 3 bases from V and 4 bases from J, with 13 bases in between. This CDR3 reads CASSIYRGQYNEQFF. The CDR3 DNA is TGTGCCAGTAGTATCTACCGAGGACAATACAATGAGCAGTTCTTC.

This clone has just one count. V and J are TRBV2 and TRBJ2-2, with a possible D match to TRBD2 (6 bases). The CDR3 totals 17 residues. Per the germline V gene, CDR1 is SNHLY and CDR2 is FYNNEI. V lost 2 bases and J lost 2, with 15 bases in between. The CDR3 sequence: CASSEWPAGSNTGELFF. DNA of the CDR3: TGTGCCAGCAGTGAATGGCCTGCGGGGTCCAACACCGGGGAGCTGTTTTTT. The entire variable domain, with the rest obtained from reference TRBV2 and TRBJ2-2, is as follows: EPEVTQTPSHQVTQMGQEVILRCVPISNHLYFYWYRQILGQKVEFLVSFYNNEISEKSEIFDDQFSVERPDGSNFTLKIRSTKLEDSAMYFCASSEWPAGSNTGELFFGEGSRLTVL.

The V and J genes are TRBV19 and TRBJ1-6; D is ambiguous. Between the trimmed V and J ends, which lost 4 bases and 7 bases, there was a span of 20 bases. The CDR3 has 17 residues. The germline V gene has CDR1 LNHDA and CDR2 SQIVND (reference sequence). Written as DNA, the CDR3 is TGTGCCAGTAGTACCTTGGATGCGGCCCAGTCCAATTCACCCCTCCACTTT. Amino acids: CASSTLDAAQSNSPLHF.

V gene TRBV7-2 combines with J gene TRBJ2-2; D gene ambiguous. CDR3 length: 15 amino acids. V was trimmed by 1 base and J by 5 bases, leaving 11 bases between them. Germline V CDR1 and CDR2: SGHTA, FQGNSA. CDR3 sequence: CASSLGWQRTGELFF. For the CDR3, the DNA is TGTGCCAGCAGCTTAGGTTGGCAGCGAACCGGGGAGCTGTTTTTT.

The chain links TRBV18 to TRBJ2-1, with 11 bases aligning to TRBD1. Per the germline V gene, CDR1 is KGHSH and CDR2 is LQKENI. The CDR3 covers 20 residues. The V and J ends lost 2 bases and 6 bases, in that order; junction bases with no gene match: 18. CDR3 coding DNA: TGTGCCAGCTCACCAGGTGGACTAGGGACAGGGGGAGATCGTTTCAATGAGCAGTTCTTC. This codes for CASSPGGLGTGGDRFNEQFF.

This chain uses TRBV5-4 with TRBJ1-5; TRBD1 matches at 10 bases. The CDR3 length is 14 residues. Trimming at V came to 5 bases and at J to 5 bases, leaving 4 bases not matched to a gene. The germline V gene encodes CDR1 SGHNT and CDR2 YYREEE (reference sequence). The CDR3 DNA is TGTGCCAGCAGTAGACAGGGGGCCGATCAGCCCCAGCATTTT. Translated: CASSRQGADQPQHF.

V is TRBV20-1 and J is TRBJ1-2; D is unresolved. CDR3 size: 10 residues. V lost 6 bases, J lost 1 base, and 3 bases lay in between. Germline lookup yields CDR1 DFQATT and CDR2 SNEGSKA (reference sequence). DNA for the CDR3: TGCAGTGCCGGTAACTATGGCTACACCTTC. It is translated as CSAGNYGYTF.

The rearrangement links TRBV5-1 to TRBJ2-1, with D unclear. Per germline, CDR1 SGHRS and CDR2 YFSETQ. The V and J ends lost 6 bases and 5 bases respectively, with 6 bases between them. This CDR3 comprises 11 residues. This chain's CDR3 is CASKTNNEQFF. CDR3 DNA: TGCGCCAGCAAGACAAACAATGAGCAGTTCTTC.

The J gene is TRBJ2-3, the V gene TRBV12-5, with D possibly matching TRBD1 (6 bases). Germline V gene data show CDR1 as LGHNT and CDR2 as FRNRAP. This CDR3 is built from 14 residues. Trimming cost V 4 bases and J 5 bases, with 13 bases left between them. CDR3 in DNA: TGTGCTAGTGGTTCCCCTCAGGGGATAGATACGCAGTATTTT. Its translation: CASGSPQGIDTQYF.

V gene TRBV6-9 combines with J gene TRBJ2-3, with 7 bases fitting TRBD2. With V trimmed by 7 bases and J by 2 bases, 12 bases remained unmatched. Per germline, CDR1 MNHGY and CDR2 SVAAGI. This CDR3 region has 16 residues. The CDR3 loop is CASIRPSGDSTDTQYF. The CDR3 DNA reads as TGTGCCAGCATTCGGCCGAGCGGGGACTCCACAGATACGCAGTATTTT.

The V gene is TRBV2, the J gene TRBJ1-2; D is perhaps TRBD1 (5 bases). The CDR3 length is 16 residues. Germline CDR1 SNHLY, CDR2 FYNNEI. With 5 bases removed from V and 7 bases from J, the gap between germline ends came to 23 bases. DNA for the CDR3: TGTGCCAGCAGTAGGCCCGGTTCTGGGGCCTCAACTGGCTACACCTTC. Its translation: CASSRPGSGASTGYTF.

The rearrangement links TRBV3-1 (or the pseudogene TRBV3-2) to TRBJ2-2; D uncertain. CDR3 length: 15 amino acids. V lost 0 bases to trimming and J lost 2 bases, with 7 bases between them. In germline, CDR1 is LGHDT, CDR2 YNNKEL (reference sequence). The CDR3 DNA is TGTGCCAGCAGCCAAGATAGCTTCAACACCGGGGAGCTGTTTTTT. This sequence encodes CASSQDSFNTGELFF.

This clone has at least ten counts. The chain recombines TRBV4-1 with TRBJ1-4, with 10 bases aligning to TRBD1. V lost 7 bases to trimming and J lost 5 bases; unmatched junction nucleotides: 10. CDR1 and CDR2 (germline): MGHRA, YSYEKL. This CDR3 comprises 16 residues. For the CDR3, the DNA is TGCGCCAGCAATTCCGGGACAGGGGACAGAAATGAAAAACTGTTTTTT. Residues: CASNSGTGDRNEKLFF.

The chain is built from TRBV29-1 and TRBJ2-3; a weak D match, TRBD1 (6 bases). Trimming took 0 bases from V and 3 from J, leaving 13 bases between them. Germline lookup yields CDR1 SQVTM and CDR2 ANQGSEA. This CDR3 has 15 amino acids. The CDR3 region is CSVEDLDRSTDTQYF. The CDR3 DNA follows: TGCAGCGTTGAAGATTTGGACAGAAGTACAGATACGCAGTATTTT.

The chain uses TRBV10-3 and TRBJ1-2; 7 bases are a match to TRBD1. The junction had 9 bases not matched to a gene; V was cut back by 5 bases and J by 6 bases. Germline CDR1 reads ENHRY; CDR2 reads SYGVKD. The CDR3 sequence is 14 residues long. The CDR3 DNA follows: TGTGCCATCAGTACGGACAGGACGGAGAATGGCTACACCTTC. It encodes CAISTDRTENGYTF.

V and J are TRBV12-3 or TRBV12-4 and TRBJ1-5, with no clear D. V shed 3 bases and J shed 11 bases, with 14 bases lying between them. This CDR3 is built from 13 residues. CDR3 sequence (DNA): TGTGCCAGCAGTTTGGGCGAACGGAGGTCCCAGCATTTT. This sequence encodes CASSLGERRSQHF.

The chain links TRBV5-1 to TRBJ2-7; 11 bases align to TRBD1. This CDR3 has 14 residues. Trimming cost V 4 bases and J 4 bases; bases outside gene matches: 4. CDR1 and CDR2 (germline): SGHRS, YFSETQ. The CDR3 is CASSGRDRGYEQYF. The CDR3 nucleotides are TGCGCCAGCAGCGGACGGGACAGGGGGTACGAGCAGTACTTC. The full variable domain, completed using reference TRBV5-1 and TRBJ2-7, is KAGVTQTPRYLIKTRGQQVTLSCSPISGHRSVSWYQQTPGQGLQFLFEYFSETQRNKGNFPGRFSGRQFSNSRSEMNVSTLELGDSALYLCASSGRDRGYEQYFGPGTRLTVT.

CDR3 amino acids: CASSLGQGETQYF. The CDR3 DNA follows: TGTGCCAGCAGCTTAGGGCAGGGAGAGACCCAGTACTTC. The chain has TRBV7-2 and TRBJ2-5, with a tentative D call TRBD1 (5 bases). The germline CDR1 and CDR2 sequences are SGHTA and FQGNSA. Deletions cut 1 base from V and 4 bases from J, with 7 bases between. The CDR3 totals 13 residues.

The chain carries TRBV24-1 and TRBJ1-5, with no clear D. Germline CDR1 and CDR2: KGHDR and SFDVKD. V lost 3 bases, J lost 6 bases, and 14 bases lay in between. The length of the CDR3 is 15 residues. For the CDR3, the DNA is TGTGCCACCAGTGATCCCCGCCGGGCGGGTCAGCCCCAGCATTTT. The encoded protein is CATSDPRRAGQPQHF.

V gene TRBV2 combines with J gene TRBJ1-1, with no clear D. V lost 6 bases and J 3 bases, leaving 11 bases between the germline ends. The CDR3 covers 13 residues. The V gene's germline CDR1 is SNHLY and CDR2 FYNNEI. The CDR3 DNA is TGTGCCAGCAGCCTAGCTCTCGACACTGAAGCTTTCTTT. Encoded protein: CASSLALDTEAFF. Filled out from reference TRBV2 and TRBJ1-1, the complete variable domain reads EPEVTQTPSHQVTQMGQEVILRCVPISNHLYFYWYRQILGQKVEFLVSFYNNEISEKSEIFDDQFSVERPDGSNFTLKIRSTKLEDSAMYFCASSLALDTEAFFGQGTRLTVV.

In nucleotides, the CDR3 is TGTGCCAGCAGCCAAGAATCCCTCGTGGCTTTCTTT. It yields the protein CASSQESLVAFF. The chain recombines TRBV4-2 with TRBJ1-1; D uncertain. The germline V and J ends were trimmed by 0 bases and 11 bases, with 10 bases remaining between them. Germline assignment: CDR1 LGHNA and CDR2 YNFKEQ. This CDR3 contains 12 residues.

Comments on this clone: Other DNA sequences in this specimen translate into the identical CDR3. The genes are TRBV28 and TRBJ2-5, with TRBD1 matching 7 bases. Per the germline V gene, CDR1 is MDHEN and CDR2 is SYDVKM. V lost 6 bases, J lost 5 bases, and 9 bases stayed unmatched. The CDR3 consists of 14 residues. For the CDR3, the DNA is TGTGCCAGCAGCCTGAACAGGGGTCGCGAGACCCAGTACTTC. Translation: CASSLNRGRETQYF.

The CDR3 loop reads CASSSTGVRGNTIYF. The CDR3 DNA follows: TGTGCCAGCAGCTCTACAGGGGTCCGGGGAAACACCATATATTTT. The chain joins TRBV7-2 to TRBJ1-3; 7 nucleotides match TRBD1. Per the germline V gene, CDR1 is SGHTA and CDR2 is FQGNSA. Unmatched junction bases numbered 7, after V lost 4 bases and J lost 4 bases. This CDR3 spans 15 amino acids.

This chain joins TRBV3-1 (or the pseudogene TRBV3-2) and TRBJ1-5; D unclear. Trimming removed 3 bases at V and 4 bases at J, with 7 bases between. Germline CDR1 reads LGHDT; CDR2 reads YNNKEL (reference sequence). The CDR3 is 13 amino acids. The DNA of the CDR3 is TGTGCCAGCAGCCAGGGCCGAAATCAGCCCCAGCATTTT. Translated: CASSQGRNQPQHF.

The chain employs TRBV3-1 (or the pseudogene TRBV3-2) and TRBJ2-7, with D maybe TRBD2 (6 bases). The CDR3 consists of 16 residues. The V and J ends lost 0 bases and 2 bases respectively, with 14 bases between them. The V gene's germline CDR1 is LGHDT and CDR2 YNNKEL (reference sequence). CDR3 coding DNA: TGTGCCAGCAGCCAAGATGTGGTACGGGGGACCTACGAGCAGTACTTC. It translates to CASSQDVVRGTYEQYF.

This rearrangement joins TRBV28 to TRBJ2-3; 10 bases agree with TRBD1. From germline, CDR1 is MDHEN and CDR2 SYDVKM. The junction had 12 bases not matched to a gene; V was cut back by 8 bases and J by 7 bases. This CDR3 is 15 amino acids long. The CDR3 DNA sequence: TGTGCCAGCCTGGCCTGGGACAGGGGATTTCATACGCAGTATTTT. It yields the protein CASLAWDRGFHTQYF.